These 23 T cell receptor beta chains came from one sample sequenced in a study of shared clonotypes between healthy human individuals (dated by TCRdb to 2018 to 2020). Preparation of the library involved the immunoSEQ multiplex PCR assay. Held by TCRdb, this immuneACCESS table contains in-frame sequences only and omits some clones. Under half of the omission traces to an unresolved V gene where checked; the cause of the rest is unknown. The sample table lists a few million clones, approximately 94% of them with a count of one. The biggest ten clones account for roughly 0.15% of the sample. The sample consisted of naive CD4+ T cells sorted from blood. The sample's cell subset or site, from its label and the paper: CD45RA+ positively selected. These receptors originate from a man aged 18 to 30 in good health.

The chain links TRBV23-1 to TRBJ2-1; the match to TRBD2 covers 13 bases. TRBV23-1 is treated as an ORF (open reading frame) with a function not yet certain. J gave up 9 bases and V 4 bases, and 6 bases lay outside the gene matches. The CDR3 covers 15 residues. CDR3 sequence reads: CASSPRLAGGSEQFF. The CDR3 DNA reads TGCGCCAGCAGTCCCCGACTAGCGGGAGGAAGTGAGCAGTTCTTC.

V is TRBV10-2 and J is TRBJ2-3; 11 bases are a match to TRBD2. The CDR3 has 15 residues. Germline V gene data show CDR1 as WSHSY and CDR2 as SAAADI. With V trimmed by 5 bases and J by 6 bases, 7 bases remained unmatched. CDR3: CASSLTSGSFDTQYF. The CDR3, as DNA: TGCGCCAGCAGTCTAACTAGCGGGAGTTTTGATACGCAGTATTTT.

The chain joins TRBV7-9 to TRBJ2-1, with D possibly being TRBD1 (5 bases). There are 16 residues in the CDR3. CDR1 and CDR2 from the germline V gene are SEHNR and FQNEAQ (reference sequence). Between the trimmed V and J ends, which lost 0 bases and 5 bases, there was a span of 14 bases. CDR3 region: CASSLALRSRDNEQFF. The CDR3 DNA is TGTGCCAGCAGCTTAGCGCTCCGTAGCAGGGACAATGAGCAGTTCTTC.

With regard to this clone: The same CDR3 can be traced to other DNA sequences in this sample. The rearrangement uses TRBV18 and TRBJ1-1; D is unresolved. Trimming removed 2 bases at V and 3 bases at J, with 7 bases between. Per the germline V gene, CDR1 is KGHSH and CDR2 is LQKENI. The CDR3 length is 13 residues. The CDR3 protein is CASSPMGYTEAFF. In DNA, the CDR3 is TGTGCCAGCTCACCAATGGGGTACACTGAAGCTTTCTTT.

To note about this clone: This same CDR3 is encoded by further DNA sequences in the sample. This chain joins TRBV28 and TRBJ2-2; D ambiguous. Germline V lookup: CDR1 MDHEN, CDR2 SYDVKM. The V end was cut by 11 bases, the J end by 5 bases, with 12 bases between. The CDR3 is 12 residues long. The CDR3 is CASKLQTGELFF. The CDR3 coding sequence is TGTGCCTCAAAACTGCAGACCGGGGAGCTGTTTTTT.

This sequence joins TRBV10-3 and TRBJ1-3; no clear D. Germline V lookup: CDR1 ENHRY, CDR2 SYGVKD. CDR3 length: 12 residues. The V end lost 3 bases, the J end lost 8 bases, and 8 bases lay between the germline ends. The DNA of the CDR3 is TGTGCCATCAGTGAACTTGGGTACACCATATATTTT. Translated, it gives CAISELGYTIYF.

Note on this clone: The sample carries other DNA sequences with the same CDR3. This chain joins TRBV11-2 and TRBJ1-1; 9 bases are a match to TRBD1. Germline V lookup: CDR1 SGHAT, CDR2 FQNNGV. Unmatched junction bases numbered 6, after V lost 5 bases and J lost 5 bases. The CDR3 length is 14 residues. The CDR3 protein is CASSLGTGRTEAFF. The CDR3 coding sequence is TGTGCCAGCAGCCTAGGGACAGGGAGAACTGAAGCTTTCTTT.

In this sample, this clone turned up once. The chain uses TRBV9 and TRBJ2-1; possible D gene TRBD2, 5 bases. Germline CDR1 is SGDLS and CDR2 is YYNGEE. This CDR3 contains 14 residues. V shed 0 bases and J shed 6 bases, with 10 bases lying between them. Written as DNA, the CDR3 is TGTGCCAGCAGCGTAGAAGACCTAGCCAATGAGCAGTTCTTC. Translation gives CASSVEDLANEQFF.

This rearrangement joins TRBV9 to TRBJ2-7; D may match TRBD1 or TRBD2 (5 bases each). Germline CDR1 SGDLS, CDR2 YYNGEE. This CDR3 spans 15 amino acids. Between the trimmed V and J ends, which lost 1 base and 3 bases, there was a span of 14 bases. CDR3 nucleotide sequence: TGTGCCAGCAGCGTATTGGACACGGGGTTCTACGAGCAGTACTTC. The encoded protein is CASSVLDTGFYEQYF.

The J gene is TRBJ1-5, the V gene TRBV2; maybe TRBD1 (5 bases). Per germline, CDR1 SNHLY and CDR2 FYNNEI. The CDR3 consists of 14 residues. V was shortened by 8 bases and J by 4 bases, with 15 bases between the two germline ends. In DNA, the CDR3 is TGTGCCAGCCGATCCAGACAGACGAATCAGCCCCAGCATTTT. Translated, it gives CASRSRQTNQPQHF. Drawing the rest from reference TRBV2 and TRBJ1-5, the complete variable domain is EPEVTQTPSHQVTQMGQEVILRCVPISNHLYFYWYRQILGQKVEFLVSFYNNEISEKSEIFDDQFSVERPDGSNFTLKIRSTKLEDSAMYFCASRSRQTNQPQHFGDGTRLSIL.

The CDR3 loop is CASSVGLAGASSYEQYF. CDR3 in DNA: TGTGCCAGCAGCGTAGGCCTAGCGGGGGCAAGCTCCTACGAGCAGTACTTC. V is TRBV9 and J is TRBJ2-7, with 10 bases matching TRBD2. This CDR3 spans 17 amino acids. Germline CDR1 SGDLS, CDR2 YYNGEE. Trimming removed 0 bases from V and 0 bases from J; junction bases left unmatched: 6. The complete variable domain, with remaining parts taken from reference TRBV9 and TRBJ2-7, reads DSGVTQTPKHLITATGQRVTLRCSPRSGDLSVYWYQQSLDQGLQFLIQYYNGEERAKGNILERFSAQQFPDLHSELNLSSLELGDSALYFCASSVGLAGASSYEQYFGPGTRLTVT.

The chain joins TRBV10-3 to TRBJ1-2; D may be TRBD1 (6 bases). The CDR3 contains 13 residues. V was pared by 5 bases and J by 7 bases, with 14 bases between. From germline, CDR1 is ENHRY and CDR2 SYGVKD. The CDR3 sequence: CAISSDRTFGYTF. Here the CDR3 DNA reads TGTGCCATCAGTTCGGACAGAACATTTGGCTACACCTTC.

This clone was seen a few times. The V gene is TRBV18, the J gene TRBJ1-1; 7 bases fit TRBD1. The CDR3 has 17 residues. V lost 3 bases to trimming and J lost 2 bases; unmatched junction nucleotides: 12. Germline CDR1 and CDR2: KGHSH and LQKENI. The DNA for the CDR3 is TGTGCCAGCTCACCGCTTCAGACAGGGAATTCCAACACTGAAGCTTTCTTT. It is translated as CASSPLQTGNSNTEAFF.

The rearrangement uses TRBV27 and TRBJ2-5; TRBD1 or TRBD2 may be the D gene (5 bases each). Gene TRBJ2-7 matches the end of the DNA better, so the J call may be wrong. The germline gives CDR1 MNHEY, CDR2 SMNVEV (reference sequence). The CDR3 length is 16 residues. CDR3 sequence: CASSPLAGTSSYEQYF. CDR3 DNA: TGTGCCAGCAGTCCGCTAGCAGGGACGTCTTCATACGAGCAGTACTTC.

The CDR3 protein is CASSYSWFVEQYF. The CDR3 bases are TGTGCCAGCAGTTACTCGTGGTTCGTCGAGCAGTACTTC. The rearrangement links TRBV6-6 to TRBJ2-7; D call uncertain. CDR3 length equals 13 residues. Trimming shortened V by 0 bases and J by 6 bases, and 9 bases separated the two germline ends. From germline, CDR1 is MNHNY and CDR2 SVGAGI (reference sequence).

V usage is TRBV5-1 and J usage is TRBJ2-7, with 10 nucleotides matching TRBD2. The CDR3 totals 15 residues. Germline trimming cut 3 bases from V and 1 base from J; bases unmatched to any gene: 4. Germline assignment: CDR1 SGHRS and CDR2 YFSETQ. The CDR3 loop reads CASSWERGGSYEQYF. The CDR3 nucleotides read TGCGCCAGCAGCTGGGAGCGGGGGGGATCCTACGAGCAGTACTTC. Based on the CDR3 plus reference TRBV5-1 and TRBJ2-7, the full variable domain is KAGVTQTPRYLIKTRGQQVTLSCSPISGHRSVSWYQQTPGQGLQFLFEYFSETQRNKGNFPGRFSGRQFSNSRSEMNVSTLELGDSALYLCASSWERGGSYEQYFGPGTRLTVT.

This chain joins TRBV25-1 and TRBJ1-6; no definite D call. Germline V gene lookup returns CDR1 MGHDK and CDR2 SYGVNS. The CDR3 is 15 residues long. The V end was cut by 6 bases, the J end by 10 bases, with 19 bases between. CDR3 sequence: CASSENVRVPSPLHF. DNA of the CDR3: TGTGCCAGCAGCGAGAACGTAAGGGTACCGTCACCCCTCCACTTT.

This clone has just one count. This CDR3 reads CASSFGGTGANTGELFF. In DNA form, the CDR3 reads TGCGCCAGCAGCTTTGGCGGGACAGGTGCGAACACCGGGGAGCTGTTTTTT. The chain employs TRBV5-1 and TRBJ2-2; TRBD1 matches 8 bases. This CDR3 region has 17 residues. V shed 2 bases and J 0 bases; nucleotides not matched to a gene: 6. In germline, CDR1 is SGHRS, CDR2 YFSETQ.

This clone showed up just once. This rearrangement joins TRBV27 to TRBJ2-1; 10 bases agree with TRBD1. CDR3 size: 14 residues. The germline V gene encodes CDR1 MNHEY and CDR2 SMNVEV (reference sequence). Trimming removed 5 bases from V and 3 bases from J; junction bases left unmatched: 1. DNA for the CDR3: TGTGCCAGCAGTCGGGACAGGGGCTACAATGAGCAGTTCTTC. Protein product: CASSRDRGYNEQFF.

The V and J genes are TRBV4-3 and TRBJ2-3; no definite D call. Trimming removed 4 bases at V and 1 base at J, with 9 bases between. CDR1 and CDR2 from the germline V gene are LGHNA and YSLEER. The CDR3 length is 14 residues. For the CDR3, the DNA is TGCGCCAGCAGCCTGGCAACGGGCACAGATACGCAGTATTTT. Protein sequence: CASSLATGTDTQYF.

With regard to this clone: Distinct nucleotide sequences in the sample also encode this CDR3. V usage is TRBV11-3 and J usage is TRBJ2-5, with D possibly being TRBD2 (6 bases). Germline-derived CDR1 and CDR2 are SGHNT and YENEEA. V was clipped by 5 bases and J by 1 base, with 11 bases between them. The CDR3 sequence is 14 residues long. CDR3 residues: CASSPGGAQETQYF. The CDR3 nucleotides are TGTGCCAGCAGCCCCGGAGGGGCCCAAGAGACCCAGTACTTC.

J is TRBJ2-7 and V is TRBV5-1; D may be TRBD1 (7 bases). Germline V gene sequence: CDR1 SGHRS, CDR2 YFSETQ. This CDR3 has 14 amino acids. Trimming took 1 base from V and 3 from J, leaving 11 bases between them. CDR3 sequence reads: CASSLTQGGYEQYF. In nucleotides, the CDR3 is TGCGCCAGCAGCTTGACCCAGGGGGGCTACGAGCAGTACTTC.

This clone was picked up a small number of times. CDR3 residues: CASSYSSNSPLHF. CDR3 sequence (DNA): TGTGCCAGCAGTTACTCCTCAAATTCACCCCTCCACTTT. The V call is TRBV6-6, the J call TRBJ1-6; the D is unclear. The CDR3 extends over 13 amino acids. The V and J ends lost 0 bases and 7 bases respectively, with 4 bases between them. Looked up from germline, CDR1 is MNHNY and CDR2 is SVGAGI (reference sequence).